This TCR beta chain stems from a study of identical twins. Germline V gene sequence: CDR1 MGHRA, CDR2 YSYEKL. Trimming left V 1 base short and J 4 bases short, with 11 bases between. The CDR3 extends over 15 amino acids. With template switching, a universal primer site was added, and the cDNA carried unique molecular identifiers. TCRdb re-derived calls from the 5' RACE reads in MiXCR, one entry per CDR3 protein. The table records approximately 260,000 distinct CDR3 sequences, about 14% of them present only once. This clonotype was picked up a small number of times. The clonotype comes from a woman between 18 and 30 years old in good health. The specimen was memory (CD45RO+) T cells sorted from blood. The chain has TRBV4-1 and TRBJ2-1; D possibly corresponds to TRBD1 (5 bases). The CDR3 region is CASSQGRQFYNEQFF. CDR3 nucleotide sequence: TGCGCCAGCAGCCAAGGGAGACAGTTTTACAATGAGCAGTTCTTC.